Each of the 23 T cell receptor beta chains below was sequenced from the same sample in a study of cytomegalovirus exposure and HLA in healthy donors. The PCR was carried out with 60 Vbeta primers and 13 Jbeta primers. This table comes from immunoSEQ multiplex PCR, and its TCRdb copy is limited to in-frame clones, with some not included. The sample consists of roughly 240,000 clones, about 85% of them appearing once. Sequencing was carried out using PBMCs. The origin of the receptors is a girl aged 2-10 years in good health and CMV-seronegative.

The V gene is TRBV18, the J gene TRBJ1-2; 8 nucleotides line up with TRBD1. The germline CDR1 and CDR2 sequences are KGHSH and LQKENI. V dropped 5 bases and J dropped 5; count of bases not matched to a gene: 7. The CDR3 runs to 14 residues. As DNA, the CDR3 is TGTGCCAGCTCAGACCAGGGGGCAGGGTATGGCTACACCTTC. Translated, it gives CASSDQGAGYGYTF.

This clone was counted a few times. V and J are TRBV11-2 and TRBJ2-5; TRBD2 aligns across 12 bases. CDR3 length: 15 amino acids. CDR1 is SGHAT and CDR2 is FQNNGV in the germline V gene. The trim removed 3 bases at V and 4 bases at J, leaving 3 bases unmatched. The CDR3 here is CASSFPSGGAETQYF. CDR3 nucleotide sequence: TGTGCCAGCAGCTTCCCTAGCGGGGGGGCAGAGACCCAGTACTTC.

The gene calls are TRBV10-2 and TRBJ1-6, with 7 nucleotides matching TRBD1. J gave up 3 bases and V 2 bases, and 4 bases lay outside the gene matches. The V gene's germline CDR1 is WSHSY and CDR2 SAAADI. There are 16 residues in the CDR3. CDR3 sequence (DNA): TGCGCCAGCAGTGAGACCTCAGGGGGCTATAATTCACCCCTCCACTTT. Its protein product is CASSETSGGYNSPLHF.

The chain is built from TRBV7-2 and TRBJ2-1; 9 bases agree with TRBD2. CDR3 size: 17 residues. Germline V gene lookup returns CDR1 SGHTA and CDR2 FQGNSA. With V trimmed by 1 base and J by 5 bases, 9 bases remained unmatched. The CDR3 is CASSLVGLAGPHNEQFF. CDR3 in DNA: TGTGCCAGCAGCTTAGTTGGGCTAGCGGGGCCACACAATGAGCAGTTCTTC.

The genes are TRBV2 and TRBJ2-4; tentatively, D is TRBD2 (5 bases). Germline assignment: CDR1 SNHLY and CDR2 FYNNEI. With 9 bases removed from V and 0 bases from J, the gap between germline ends came to 12 bases. This CDR3 region has 14 residues. The CDR3 region has the DNA TGTGCCAGTGGGCTAGGACTAGCCAAAAACATTCAGTACTTC. Translated: CASGLGLAKNIQYF.

This clone was seen once. The chain joins TRBV10-3 to TRBJ2-7; 11 bases line up with TRBD1. V shed 4 bases and J 7 bases; nucleotides not matched to a gene: 9. The length of the CDR3 is 15 residues. In germline, CDR1 is ENHRY, CDR2 SYGVKD. The CDR3 nucleotides are TGTGCCATCAGTGGAACTGGACAGGGGGCGGGGGAGCAGTACTTC. This sequence encodes CAISGTGQGAGEQYF.

This clone was seen only a few times. The chain links TRBV5-6 to TRBJ1-3, with D possibly being TRBD1 (6 bases). Germline loops: CDR1 SGHDT, CDR2 YYEEEE. The germline V and J ends were trimmed by 4 bases and 4 bases, with 9 bases remaining between them. The CDR3 is 13 residues long. Here the CDR3 reads CASSIGQGNTIYF. The CDR3 DNA is TGTGCCAGCAGCATCGGACAGGGAAACACCATATATTTT.

In this sample, this clone turned up a few times. The J gene is TRBJ1-4, the V gene TRBV6-9, with a possible D match to TRBD1 (5 bases). This CDR3 comprises 15 residues. CDR1 and CDR2 from the germline V gene are MNHGY and SVAAGI. Trimming removed 4 bases at V and 1 base at J, with 10 bases between. The CDR3 DNA follows: TGTGCCAGCAGTTCCCTACAGGTAACTAATGAAAAACTGTTTTTT. It translates to CASSSLQVTNEKLFF.

This chain joins TRBV29-1 and TRBJ1-2; TRBD1 matches 9 bases. CDR3 size: 14 residues. Germline V lookup: CDR1 SQVTM, CDR2 ANQGSEA. The J segment lost 4 bases and the V segment lost 4 bases, leaving 7 bases of the junction unmatched. CDR3 DNA: TGCAGCGTTGTACAGGGGGCCGGCGGCTATGGCTACACCTTC. Its protein product is CSVVQGAGGYGYTF.

The V call is TRBV11-2, the J call TRBJ2-3; D is unclear. V gave up 1 base and J gave up 7 bases, with 12 bases separating them. The V gene's germline CDR1 is SGHAT and CDR2 FQNNGV. This CDR3 spans 14 amino acids. For the CDR3, the DNA is TGTGCCAGCAGCTTAGTTAGCAGAGAGAATACGCAGTATTTT. This sequence encodes CASSLVSRENTQYF. Looking up the rest from reference TRBV11-2 and TRBJ2-3 gives the full variable domain: EAGVAQSPRYKIIEKRQSVAFWCNPISGHATLYWYQQILGQGPKLLIQFQNNGVVDDSQLPKDRFSAERLKGVDSTLKIQPAKLEDSAVYLCASSLVSRENTQYFGPGTRLTVL.

V is TRBV7-2 and J is TRBJ2-3; 13 bases match TRBD2. Per the germline V gene, CDR1 is SGHTA and CDR2 is FQGNSA. The CDR3 runs 18 residues. V shed 2 bases and J 8 bases; nucleotides not matched to a gene: 13. The CDR3 coding sequence is TGTGCCAGCAGCTTAACACTAGCGGGGGGGGGCGCTCTTGGTACGCAGTATTTT. Protein: CASSLTLAGGGALGTQYF.

This chain connects TRBV5-1 to TRBJ2-7; tentative D call: TRBD2 (5 bases). V was cut by 1 base and J by 4 bases, with 12 bases left in between. The CDR3 has 14 amino acids. Germline-derived CDR1 and CDR2 are SGHRS and YFSETQ. In DNA, the CDR3 is TGCGCCAGCAGCTTGAGCGCGGGCCCTTACGAGCAGTACTTC. It translates to CASSLSAGPYEQYF.

The chain uses TRBV7-2 and TRBJ2-7; 8 bases map to TRBD2. J was trimmed by 0 bases and V by 5 bases; bases with no gene match: 6. The CDR3 consists of 15 residues. In germline, CDR1 is SGHTA, CDR2 FQGNSA. The CDR3 spells CASSRSGTSSYEQYF. CDR3 coding DNA: TGTGCCAGCAGCCGTAGCGGGACCTCCTCCTACGAGCAGTACTTC.

The V call is TRBV14, the J call TRBJ1-5, with D possibly matching TRBD1 (6 bases). V gave up 6 bases and J gave up 1 base, with 10 bases separating them. Germline-derived CDR1 and CDR2 are SGHDN and FVKESK. The CDR3 is 14 residues long. For the CDR3, the DNA is TGTGCCAGCAGTCGCGGGGGCAGCAATCAGCCCCAGCATTTT. Translating gives CASSRGGSNQPQHF.

V is TRBV7-8 and J is TRBJ1-2; D gene uncertain. Germline values: CDR1 SGHVS, CDR2 FQNEAQ. The CDR3 contains 14 residues. V was cut by 2 bases and J by 2 bases, with 9 bases left in between. The CDR3 sequence is CASSLSERNYGYTF. The CDR3 nucleotides are TGTGCCAGCAGCTTATCTGAGCGGAACTATGGCTACACCTTC.

This rearrangement joins TRBV4-2 to TRBJ2-5; tentatively, D is TRBD1 (5 bases). This CDR3 has 13 residues. Trimming pared 4 bases from V and 2 bases from J, leaving 8 bases between. The germline V gene encodes CDR1 LGHNA and CDR2 YNFKEQ. CDR3 sequence (DNA): TGTGCCAGCAGCCGACAGACTCAAGAGACCCAGTACTTC. This encodes CASSRQTQETQYF.

The rearrangement uses TRBV18 and TRBJ2-3; maybe TRBD1 (6 bases). V shed 4 bases and J shed 0 bases, with 29 bases lying between them. Germline V gives CDR1 KGHSH, CDR2 LQKENI. This CDR3 has 21 amino acids. CDR3 sequence: CASSLSPRETGIITSTDTQYF. CDR3 DNA sequence: TGTGCCAGCTCACTAAGCCCGCGCGAGACAGGCATCATAACTAGCACAGATACGCAGTATTTT.

The chain combines TRBV5-1 with TRBJ2-5; 7 positions match TRBD2. Germline V gene sequence: CDR1 SGHRS, CDR2 YFSETQ. This CDR3 is built from 16 residues. Losses at the gene ends were 0 bases for V and 2 bases for J; bases not matched to a gene: 7. The CDR3 DNA reads TGCGCCAGCAGCTTGGTAGCTAGCGGCGGGCAAGAGACCCAGTACTTC. Its translation: CASSLVASGGQETQYF.

The chain combines TRBV5-6 with TRBJ1-1; D not certain. Trimming took 4 bases from V and 3 from J, leaving 10 bases between them. Germline V gene lookup returns CDR1 SGHDT and CDR2 YYEEEE. CDR3 length: 13 residues. The chain's CDR3 is CASSPTYDTEAFF. CDR3 bases: TGTGCCAGCAGCCCAACTTACGACACTGAAGCTTTCTTT.

The chain links TRBV4-1 to TRBJ2-7; 11 bases fit TRBD1. V lost 5 bases, J lost 3 bases, and 18 bases stayed unmatched. Germline lookup yields CDR1 MGHRA and CDR2 YSYEKL. The CDR3 covers 19 residues. Here the CDR3 DNA reads TGCGCCAGCAGCTCGTTGTTATACGGGACAGGGGGGACAAGCTACGAGCAGTACTTC. Translation gives CASSSLLYGTGGTSYEQYF.

CDR3: CASSFSGGGTDTQYF. The CDR3 bases are TGTGCCAGCAGTTTTAGCGGGGGGGGCACAGATACGCAGTATTTT. The chain joins TRBV6-1 to TRBJ2-3; 11 positions match TRBD2. Germline-derived CDR1 and CDR2 are MNHNS and SASEGT. After removal of 5 bases from V and 1 base from J, the junction contained 2 bases not matched to a gene. This CDR3 spans 15 amino acids.

The genes are TRBV7-9 and TRBJ2-3; TRBD2 is a possible D gene (5 bases). The CDR3 extends over 15 amino acids. Trimming stripped 1 base from V and 0 bases from J, with 8 bases between. Germline V lookup: CDR1 SEHNR, CDR2 FQNEAQ (reference sequence). CDR3 sequence (DNA): TGTGCCAGCAGCTTAGGAGCGGTTAGCACAGATACGCAGTATTTT. Translation: CASSLGAVSTDTQYF. The whole variable domain, remainder taken from reference TRBV7-9 and TRBJ2-3, is DTGVSQNPRHKITKRGQNVTFRCDPISEHNRLYWYRQTLGQGPEFLTYFQNEAQLEKSRLLSDRFSAERPKGSFSTLEIQRTEQGDSAMYLCASSLGAVSTDTQYFGPGTRLTVL.

The chain couples TRBV19 to TRBJ1-2, with D maybe TRBD1 (6 bases). The germline V and J ends were trimmed by 7 bases and 7 bases, with 19 bases remaining between them. The CDR3 contains 14 residues. Looked up from germline, CDR1 is LNHDA and CDR2 is SQIVND (reference sequence). For the CDR3, the DNA is TGTGCCAGTATTTGGACAAGTCGAGGGGGTGGCTACACCTTC. Translated, it gives CASIWTSRGGGYTF. The variable domain in full, with the rest retrieved from reference TRBV19 and TRBJ1-2, is DGGITQSPKYLFRKEGQNVTLSCEQNLNHDAMYWYRQDPGQGLRLIYYSQIVNDFQKGDIAEGYSVSREKKESFPLTVTSAQKNPTAFYLCASIWTSRGGGYTFGSGTRLTVV.